Detailed here is one T cell receptor (beta chain). The antigen is undetermined. The sample belongs to a study of cytomegalovirus exposure and HLA in healthy donors. Study observations and caveats: The authors later linked a missense DCLRE1C variant to TCR beta V- and J-gene trimming. Previously analyzed data showed that most TCR beta V segments were productive at a frequency of about 90% or about 30%.

Primers included in the PCR were 60 Vbeta and 13 Jbeta primers. Clones were sequenced by immunoSEQ multiplex PCR, and TCRdb holds only the in-frame ones, with some missing. This sample's table reports approximately 120,000 clones. The CDR3 runs to 12 residues. From germline, CDR1 is SGHRS and CDR2 YFSETQ. Trimming took 2 bases from V and 8 from J; bases not matched to a gene: 0. The chain joins TRBV5-1 to TRBJ1-5; 8 nucleotides align to TRBD1. Sequenced material: PBMCs. This receptor was taken from a man aged 18 to 29 in good health and CMV-seronegative. The CDR3 region has the DNA TGCGCCAGCAGCTTACAGGGGGAGCCCCAGCATTTT. This gives the protein CASSLQGEPQHF.